Presented here are 7 T cell receptor beta chains from one specimen sequenced in a study of blood T cell repertoires in COVID-19. Clones were sequenced by immunoSEQ multiplex PCR, and TCRdb holds only the in-frame ones, with some missing. The repertoire has about 190,000 clones, about four fifths of them found once; the top ten carry around 8%. Sequenced material: peripheral blood. The source of these receptors is a woman aged 55-75 years with COVID-19, enrolled during active disease.

J is TRBJ1-3 and V is TRBV5-1; tentative D call: TRBD1 (5 bases). This CDR3 region has 15 residues. Trimming removed 0 bases from V and 4 bases from J, with 11 bases in between. Germline lookup yields CDR1 SGHRS and CDR2 YFSETQ. The CDR3 protein is CASSLDPGKGNTIYF. In nucleotides, the CDR3 is TGCGCCAGCAGCTTGGATCCAGGGAAAGGAAACACCATATATTTT.

This sequence joins TRBV29-1 and TRBJ1-1; D possibly corresponds to TRBD1 (5 bases). The V gene's germline CDR1 is SQVTM and CDR2 ANQGSEA. V shed 4 bases and J shed 1 base, with 13 bases lying between them. The CDR3 length is 14 residues. The CDR3 protein is CSVAGGVGNTEAFF. In DNA form, the CDR3 reads TGCAGCGTTGCCGGGGGGGTAGGGAACACTGAAGCTTTCTTT. The complete variable domain, with remaining parts taken from reference TRBV29-1 and TRBJ1-1, reads SAVISQKPSRDICQRGTSLTIQCQVDSQVTMMFWYRQQPGQSLTLIATANQGSEATYESGFVIDKFPISRPNLTFSTLTVSNMSPEDSSIYLCSVAGGVGNTEAFFGQGTRLTVV.

V is TRBV11-2 and J is TRBJ1-1; D gene unclear. CDR3 length: 14 residues. CDR1 is SGHAT, CDR2 FQNNGV, per germline. V lost 6 bases, J lost 3 bases, and 14 bases lay in between. This CDR3 is CASRLGMTHTEAFF. Here the CDR3 DNA reads TGTGCCAGCAGGCTCGGGATGACCCACACTGAAGCTTTCTTT.

This rearrangement joins TRBV10-1 to TRBJ1-6; maybe TRBD1 (5 bases). This CDR3 is built from 13 residues. CDR1 and CDR2 from the germline V gene are WNHNN and SYGVQD (reference sequence). V was pared by 6 bases and J by 7 bases, with 10 bases between. The CDR3 here is CASSPGGNSPLHF. The DNA of the CDR3 is TGCGCCAGCAGCCCCGGGGGAAATTCACCCCTCCACTTT.

The CDR3 region is CASSPAGTLSYEQYF. As DNA, the CDR3 is TGTGCCAGCAGCCCGGCGGGAACTCTCTCCTACGAGCAGTACTTC. The chain combines TRBV5-5 with TRBJ2-7; weak D call: TRBD2 (6 bases). Trimming stripped 4 bases from V and 0 bases from J, with 14 bases between. Germline CDR1 SGHKS, CDR2 YYEKEE (reference sequence). CDR3 length: 15 amino acids. The full variable domain, completed using reference TRBV5-5 and TRBJ2-7, is DAGVTQSPTHLIKTRGQQVTLRCSPISGHKSVSWYQQVLGQGPQFIFQYYEKEERGRGNFPDRFSARQFPNYSSELNVNALLLGDSALYLCASSPAGTLSYEQYFGPGTRLTVT.

Here the CDR3 DNA reads TGCAGCGTGGGGCAACAGGGGGATACGCAGTATTTT. It encodes CSVGQQGDTQYF. J is TRBJ2-3 and V is TRBV29-1; 7 positions match TRBD1. The CDR3 covers 12 residues. The germline CDR1 and CDR2 sequences are SQVTM and ANQGSEA. V trimming: 6 bases; J trimming: 6 bases; junction bases outside the gene matches: 6.

This clone was recorded once. This chain connects TRBV6-5 to TRBJ1-4; 7 positions match TRBD1. CDR3 size: 15 residues. Germline CDR1 MNHEY, CDR2 SVGAGI. V was clipped by 5 bases and J by 1 base; unmatched bases: 4. The CDR3 DNA reads as TGTGCCAGCAGTCGAAACAGGGGAACTAATGAAAAACTGTTTTTT. This sequence encodes CASSRNRGTNEKLFF.